These 27 T cell receptor beta chains were all obtained from the same sample, sequenced in a study of blood T cell repertoires in COVID-19. This table comes from immunoSEQ multiplex PCR, and its TCRdb copy is limited to in-frame clones, with some not included. This table holds about 210,000 clones, 80% found once. Sequenced material: peripheral blood. The receptors come from a human donor in a cohort sampled during active COVID-19.

This clone appeared once. The chain uses TRBV19 and TRBJ1-4, with D tentatively TRBD1 (5 bases). CDR3 size: 15 residues. Trimming took 10 bases from V and 0 from J, leaving 15 bases between them. The germline gives CDR1 LNHDA, CDR2 SQIVND (reference sequence). The chain's CDR3 is CATNSRDSTNEKLFF. The CDR3 nucleotides read TGTGCCACTAATAGTAGGGACTCAACTAATGAAAAACTGTTTTTT.

This clone was detected a few times. V usage is TRBV12-3 or TRBV12-4 and J usage is TRBJ1-1; the match to TRBD1 covers 7 bases. The junction had 6 bases not matched to a gene; V was cut back by 6 bases and J by 8 bases. The CDR3 totals 12 residues. CDR3 DNA: TGTGCCAGCAGCTCTCCGGGACAGGAAGCTTTCTTT. This translates into CASSSPGQEAFF.

This clone came up a few times. This chain joins TRBV27 and TRBJ1-2; 9 bases are a match to TRBD1. Germline values: CDR1 MNHEY, CDR2 SMNVEV (reference sequence). The CDR3 loop spans 14 amino acids. Unmatched junction bases numbered 5, after V lost 2 bases and J lost 7 bases. CDR3: CASSLLGQGSGYTF. The CDR3 coding sequence is TGTGCCAGCAGTTTACTGGGACAGGGATCTGGCTACACCTTC.

V and J are TRBV6-5 and TRBJ1-6, with 9 bases lining up with TRBD1. J gave up 10 bases and V 4 bases, and 2 bases lay outside the gene matches. Germline values: CDR1 MNHEY, CDR2 SVGAGI. This CDR3 is built from 13 residues. DNA of the CDR3: TGTGCCAGCAGTTTTACAGGGGGCTCACCCCTCCACTTT. It specifies CASSFTGGSPLHF.

The chain employs TRBV7-9 and TRBJ1-4, with D perhaps matching TRBD1 (6 bases). With 3 bases removed from V and 8 bases from J, the gap between germline ends came to 16 bases. The CDR3 spans 15 residues. Germline V gene sequence: CDR1 SEHNR, CDR2 FQNEAQ (reference sequence). Here the CDR3 reads CASSFGGGVNEKLFF. In DNA form, the CDR3 reads TGTGCCAGCAGCTTTGGAGGGGGGGTCAACGAAAAACTGTTTTTT.

Regarding this clone: At the DNA level, this CDR3 is encoded by other sequences in the same sample as well. J is TRBJ2-3 and V is TRBV5-1; D is uncertain. This CDR3 has 14 amino acids. Trimming stripped 4 bases from V and 0 bases from J, with 9 bases between. Germline V gene data show CDR1 as SGHRS and CDR2 as YFSETQ. The chain's CDR3 is CASSLGASTDTQYF. The DNA for the CDR3 is TGCGCCAGCAGCCTCGGAGCAAGCACAGATACGCAGTATTTT.

In its sample, this clone was seen a few times. The chain recombines TRBV4-3 with TRBJ1-4; D is uncertain. Trimming took off 0 bases at V and 4 bases at J, with 12 bases between the two ends. This CDR3 has 16 residues. Germline V gene data show CDR1 as LGHNA and CDR2 as YSLEER. The CDR3 nucleotides read TGCGCCAGCAGCCAAGATCCTAGAGCGGGTAATGAAAAACTGTTTTTT. As protein: CASSQDPRAGNEKLFF.

The V call is TRBV14, the J call TRBJ1-4; D gene ambiguous. Trimming cost V 1 base and J 7 bases, with 10 bases left between them. The CDR3 sequence is 14 residues long. Germline lookup yields CDR1 SGHDN and CDR2 FVKESK. This CDR3 is CASSQAGYGEKLFF. For the CDR3, the DNA is TGTGCCAGCAGCCAAGCGGGGTACGGTGAAAAACTGTTTTTT.

This chain joins TRBV2 and TRBJ2-3; 9 nucleotides line up with TRBD1. CDR3 size: 14 residues. V lost 11 bases to trimming and J lost 2 bases; unmatched junction nucleotides: 8. Germline V CDR1 and CDR2: SNHLY, FYNNEI. In DNA, the CDR3 is TGTGCCTCCCGGGACAGGGAAAACACAGATACGCAGTATTTT. As protein: CASRDRENTDTQYF.

V and J are TRBV28 and TRBJ2-5; 10 bases fit TRBD2. Trimming at V came to 7 bases and at J to 0 bases, leaving 5 bases not matched to a gene. The CDR3 runs 15 residues. Germline loops: CDR1 MDHEN, CDR2 SYDVKM. The CDR3 protein is CASIATSGYQETQYF. CDR3 DNA sequence: TGTGCCAGCATTGCGACTAGCGGGTACCAAGAGACCCAGTACTTC.

This clone was detected a few times. V gene TRBV13 combines with J gene TRBJ1-5, with TRBD1 matching over 8 bases. J gave up 2 bases and V 5 bases, and 5 bases lay outside the gene matches. The CDR3 extends over 15 amino acids. Per the germline V gene, CDR1 is PRHDT and CDR2 is FYEKMQ (reference sequence). CDR3 in amino acids: CASSPGQGRNQPQHF. CDR3 DNA: TGTGCCAGCAGCCCTGGACAGGGACGCAATCAGCCCCAGCATTTT. Complete variable domain (other parts from reference TRBV13 and TRBJ1-5): AAGVIQSPRHLIKEKRETATLKCYPIPRHDTVYWYQQGPGQDPQFLISFYEKMQSDKGSIPDRFSAQQFSDYHSELNMSSLELGDSALYFCASSPGQGRNQPQHFGDGTRLSIL.

V usage is TRBV6-6 and J usage is TRBJ1-1; TRBD1 matches 8 bases. V was clipped by 6 bases and J by 0 bases; unmatched bases: 6. The CDR3 length is 15 residues. Looked up from germline, CDR1 is MNHNY and CDR2 is SVGAGI (reference sequence). The CDR3 is CASRPTGALNTEAFF. In DNA, the CDR3 is TGTGCCAGCAGACCGACAGGGGCTCTGAACACTGAAGCTTTCTTT.

In regard to this clone: This sample also contains other DNA sequences that code for the same CDR3. The rearrangement uses TRBV19 and TRBJ1-2; no clear D gene. V was shortened by 5 bases and J by 3 bases, with 7 bases between the two germline ends. CDR3 size: 12 residues. Germline lookup yields CDR1 LNHDA and CDR2 SQIVND (reference sequence). The CDR3 coding sequence is TGTGCCAGTAGTCTACGGGACTATGGCTACACCTTC. This translates into CASSLRDYGYTF.

This clone was detected only a few times. The gene calls are TRBV6-2 or TRBV6-3 and TRBJ2-1; D may be TRBD1 (5 bases). Germline assignment: CDR1 MNHEY and CDR2 SVGEGT. V was trimmed by 0 bases and J by 6 bases, leaving 6 bases between them. The CDR3 is 13 residues long. Here the CDR3 reads CASSYSDSNEQFF. The DNA of the CDR3 is TGTGCCAGCAGTTACTCAGACAGCAATGAGCAGTTCTTC.

This rearrangement joins TRBV28 to TRBJ2-7, with D tentatively TRBD2 (6 bases). Trimming took off 6 bases at V and 6 bases at J, with 18 bases between the two ends. Germline V gene sequence: CDR1 MDHEN, CDR2 SYDVKM. The CDR3 runs 14 residues. CDR3 residues: CASRILDTGAEQYF. As DNA, the CDR3 is TGTGCCAGCAGGATTTTGGATACGGGAGCCGAGCAGTACTTC.

CDR3 DNA sequence: TGTGCCAGCAGCGGGACAGGGGCTAATTCACCCCTCCACTTT. This encodes CASSGTGANSPLHF. J is TRBJ1-6 and V is TRBV9; 9 nucleotides match TRBD1. There are 14 residues in the CDR3. The junction had 1 base not matched to a gene; V was cut back by 3 bases and J by 6 bases. Germline CDR1 SGDLS, CDR2 YYNGEE.

V and J are TRBV5-1 and TRBJ2-1; the match to TRBD2 covers 7 bases. Trimming took 5 bases from V and 3 from J; bases not matched to a gene: 11. Germline values: CDR1 SGHRS, CDR2 YFSETQ. The CDR3 has 16 amino acids. The CDR3 loop is CASSYTGTSVYNEQFF. The CDR3, as DNA: TGCGCCAGCAGTTATACAGGAACTAGCGTCTACAATGAGCAGTTCTTC.

The gene calls are TRBV7-3 and TRBJ1-2; TRBD1 matches 11 bases. This CDR3 has 15 residues. J lost 5 bases, V lost 4 bases, and 6 bases had no gene match. Germline CDR1 SGHTA, CDR2 FQGTGA. CDR3: CASSSRTGGRYGYTF. The CDR3 DNA is TGTGCCAGCAGCTCCCGGACAGGGGGCAGATATGGCTACACCTTC.

The chain has TRBV19 and TRBJ1-1, with a possible D match to TRBD1 (6 bases). Trimming pared 2 bases from V and 1 base from J, leaving 11 bases between. The CDR3 extends over 15 amino acids. The germline V gene has CDR1 LNHDA and CDR2 SQIVND (reference sequence). CDR3 loop: CASSIQGTGNTEAFF. Here the CDR3 DNA reads TGTGCCAGTAGTATACAGGGGACGGGGAACACTGAAGCTTTCTTT. The whole variable domain, filled in from reference TRBV19 and TRBJ1-1, reads DGGITQSPKYLFRKEGQNVTLSCEQNLNHDAMYWYRQDPGQGLRLIYYSQIVNDFQKGDIAEGYSVSREKKESFPLTVTSAQKNPTAFYLCASSIQGTGNTEAFFGQGTRLTVV.

The chain carries TRBV5-1 and TRBJ2-5; tentatively, D is TRBD1 (5 bases). The CDR3 sequence is 13 residues long. Germline V gene lookup returns CDR1 SGHRS and CDR2 YFSETQ. The V end was cut by 1 base, the J end by 5 bases, with 9 bases between. The CDR3 coding sequence is TGCGCCAGCAGCTTGCCCCCAGGGGAGACCCAGTACTTC. Protein: CASSLPPGETQYF.

The rearrangement uses TRBV5-1 and TRBJ1-6; D is ambiguous. V lost 5 bases and J 8 bases, leaving 11 bases between the germline ends. The CDR3 spans 13 residues. Germline V lookup: CDR1 SGHRS, CDR2 YFSETQ. CDR3 protein: CASRGGSHSPLHF. The CDR3 region has the DNA TGCGCCAGCAGAGGAGGGAGTCATTCACCCCTCCACTTT.

J is TRBJ1-1 and V is TRBV6-5; unclear D gene. This CDR3 is 14 amino acids long. Germline V lookup: CDR1 MNHEY, CDR2 SVGAGI. V was pared by 8 bases and J by 4 bases, with 17 bases between. CDR3 DNA: TGTGCCAGCTCACCCGGCAGAGTAGCCACTGAAGCTTTCTTT. This codes for CASSPGRVATEAFF.

V usage is TRBV27 and J usage is TRBJ2-1; D may be TRBD1 (5 bases). CDR1 and CDR2 from the germline V gene are MNHEY and SMNVEV (reference sequence). This CDR3 region has 13 residues. The ends were cut back, 7 bases at V and 4 bases at J, with 11 bases in the middle. CDR3 DNA: TGTGCCAGCACCAGCTCAGGGTACAATGAGCAGTTCTTC. Its translation: CASTSSGYNEQFF.

V usage is TRBV28 and J usage is TRBJ1-5; unclear D gene. V lost 6 bases and J lost 6, with 12 bases in between. The CDR3 covers 13 residues. Per the germline V gene, CDR1 is MDHEN and CDR2 is SYDVKM. The CDR3 loop reads CASSSGSAQPQHF. Here the CDR3 DNA reads TGTGCCAGCAGCTCGGGGAGCGCTCAGCCCCAGCATTTT.

The chain links TRBV28 to TRBJ1-1; D is undetermined. V was trimmed by 7 bases and J by 4 bases, leaving 16 bases between them. CDR3 size: 14 residues. Germline V gives CDR1 MDHEN, CDR2 SYDVKM. As DNA, the CDR3 is TGTGCCAGCACCCCTACGGGTCTTGGCACTGAAGCTTTCTTT. This sequence encodes CASTPTGLGTEAFF.

The V and J genes are TRBV3-1 (or the pseudogene TRBV3-2) and TRBJ2-7; 7 bases are a match to TRBD1. With V trimmed by 3 bases and J by 7 bases, 9 bases remained unmatched. This CDR3 has 14 amino acids. In germline, CDR1 is LGHDT, CDR2 YNNKEL (reference sequence). CDR3 nucleotides: TGTGCCAGCAGCCAGTGGCAGGGGGTAGGAGAGCAGTACTTC. Translating it yields CASSQWQGVGEQYF.

The chain employs TRBV4-3 and TRBJ2-5; D might be TRBD1 (6 bases). The germline V and J ends were trimmed by 0 bases and 2 bases, with 10 bases remaining between them. Germline loops: CDR1 LGHNA, CDR2 YSLEER. The CDR3 loop spans 15 amino acids. The CDR3 loop is CASSQDRDKQETQYF. The CDR3 nucleotides are TGCGCCAGCAGCCAAGATCGGGACAAACAAGAGACCCAGTACTTC.